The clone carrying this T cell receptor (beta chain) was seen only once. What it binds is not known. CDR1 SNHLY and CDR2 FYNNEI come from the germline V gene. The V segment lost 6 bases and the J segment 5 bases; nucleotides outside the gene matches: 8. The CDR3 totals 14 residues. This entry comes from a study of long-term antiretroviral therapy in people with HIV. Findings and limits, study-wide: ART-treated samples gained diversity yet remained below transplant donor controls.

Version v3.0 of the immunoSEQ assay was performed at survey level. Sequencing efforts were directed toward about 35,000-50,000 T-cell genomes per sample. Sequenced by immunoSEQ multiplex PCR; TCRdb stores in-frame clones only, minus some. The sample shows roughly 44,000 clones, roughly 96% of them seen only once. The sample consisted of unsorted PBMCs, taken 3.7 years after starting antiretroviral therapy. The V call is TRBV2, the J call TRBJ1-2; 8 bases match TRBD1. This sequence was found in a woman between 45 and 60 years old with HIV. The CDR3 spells CASRSQGGNYGYTF. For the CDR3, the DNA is TGTGCCAGCAGGTCACAGGGGGGAAATTATGGCTACACCTTC.